This TCR beta chain was obtained from a study of identical twins. In its sample, this clonotype was seen many times. Trimming took off 2 bases at V and 2 bases at J, with 9 bases between the two ends. This CDR3 contains 15 residues. No donor was unhealthy or non-Caucasian. TCRdb re-called the 5' RACE reads with MiXCR, one entry per CDR3 protein. Of some 790,000 distinct CDR3 sequences detected, roughly 18% appear once; the ten largest clones hold over 10%. The sample was also reused in another study, on T cells expressing NK-cell markers. From that paper: In sorted CD3+CD56+NKG2C+, CD3+CD56+NKG2C- and CD3+CD56-NKG2C+ T cells, TCR beta repertoires were obtained.

The genes are TRBV12-3 or TRBV12-4 and TRBJ2-2, with D tentatively TRBD1 (6 bases). The sequencing sample was made of PBMCs. This clonotype was obtained from a woman younger than 35 in good health. The CDR3 DNA reads TGTGCCAGCAGTTTACAGGGGTCAAACACCGGGGAGCTGTTTTTT. This codes for CASSLQGSNTGELFF.